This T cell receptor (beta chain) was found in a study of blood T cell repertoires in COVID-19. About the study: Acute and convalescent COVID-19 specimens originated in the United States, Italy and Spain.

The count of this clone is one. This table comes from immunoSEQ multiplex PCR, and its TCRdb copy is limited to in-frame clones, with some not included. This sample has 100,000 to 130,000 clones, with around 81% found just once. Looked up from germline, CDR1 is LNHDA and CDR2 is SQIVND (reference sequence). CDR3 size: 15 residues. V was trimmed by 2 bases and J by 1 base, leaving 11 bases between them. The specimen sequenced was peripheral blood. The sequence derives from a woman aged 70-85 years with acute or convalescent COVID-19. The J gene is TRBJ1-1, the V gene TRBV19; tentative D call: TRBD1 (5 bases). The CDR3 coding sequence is TGTGCCAGTAGTATATTGGCAGGGAAGAACACTGAAGCTTTCTTT. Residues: CASSILAGKNTEAFF.